The rows below give T cell receptor beta chains drawn from one sample of a study of cytomegalovirus exposure and HLA in healthy donors. Sequencing was performed with immunoSEQ multiplex PCR; in TCRdb, only in-frame clones are kept and a portion is missing. In the table there are over 150,000 clones, 65% to 90% of which are singletons. The sequencing sample was made of PBMCs. Receptors were obtained from a man between 18 and 35 years old in good health and CMV-seropositive. The CDR3 runs from the conserved cysteine through the conserved F or W. D genes are given only for firm matches. Clone size is stated in some rows and not others, as once, few, many or a class when expanded.

CDR3nt: TGTGCCAGCAGCTTACAGGGGAGCTCCTACGAGCAGTACTTC
CDR3aa: CASSLQGSSYEQYF
j_gene: TRBJ2-7
v_gene: TRBV5-4
d_gene: TRBD1
abundance: NA

CDR3nt: TGTGCCAGCTCAACCCTACCCGGGACAAAAGCTCCCCTCGGGACTGAAGCTTTCTTT
CDR3aa: CASSTLPGTKAPLGTEAFF
j_gene: TRBJ1-1
v_gene: TRBV18
d_gene: NA
abundance: NA

CDR3nt: TGTGCCAGCAGCCAAGCGGCGGGAGGGCTACTCACCGGGGAGCTGTTTTTT
CDR3aa: CASSQAAGGLLTGELFF
j_gene: TRBJ2-2
v_gene: TRBV14
d_gene: TRBD2
abundance: NA

CDR3nt: TGTGCCAGCACCATCCTAGCGGGGTCTTTGGATACGCAGTATTTT
CDR3aa: CASTILAGSLDTQYF
j_gene: TRBJ2-3
v_gene: TRBV7-2
d_gene: TRBD2
abundance: NA

CDR3nt: TGTGCCAGCAGCGTAGAAACAGGTACACTCGCAGATACGCAGTATTTT
CDR3aa: CASSVETGTLADTQYF
j_gene: TRBJ2-3
v_gene: TRBV9
d_gene: NA
abundance: NA

CDR3nt: TGTGCCAGCAGCCCTGACCGGGGAGGAACCGGGGAGCTGTTTTTT
CDR3aa: CASSPDRGGTGELFF
j_gene: TRBJ2-2
v_gene: TRBV5-6
d_gene: NA
abundance: NA

CDR3nt: TGTGCCAGCAGCAGCTTAACCGGGAACTATGGCTACACCTTC
CDR3aa: CASSSLTGNYGYTF
j_gene: TRBJ1-2
v_gene: TRBV5-4
d_gene: NA
abundance: NA

CDR3nt: TGCGCCAGCAGTGAGCCGGGACAGGGGGATGGCTACACCTTC
CDR3aa: CASSEPGQGDGYTF
j_gene: TRBJ1-2
v_gene: TRBV10-2
d_gene: TRBD1
abundance: NA

CDR3nt: TGTGCCAGATGGAGGGGCCTAGCGGACAATGAGCAGTTCTTC
CDR3aa: CARWRGLADNEQFF
j_gene: TRBJ2-1
v_gene: TRBV19
d_gene: TRBD2
abundance: NA

CDR3nt: TGTGCCAGCAGCGTAGGGGGAGTCGAGACCCAGTACTTC
CDR3aa: CASSVGGVETQYF
j_gene: TRBJ2-5
v_gene: TRBV9
d_gene: NA
abundance: NA

CDR3nt: TGTGCCAGCAGCGCCGGGACAGGGAGGGATAACACTGAAGCTTTCTTT
CDR3aa: CASSAGTGRDNTEAFF
j_gene: TRBJ1-1
v_gene: TRBV9
d_gene: TRBD1
abundance: NA

CDR3nt: TGCGCCAGCAGCGGACGTAGACAGGGGGCAAATTCTAACTATGGCTACACCTTC
CDR3aa: CASSGRRQGANSNYGYTF
j_gene: TRBJ1-2
v_gene: TRBV5-1
d_gene: TRBD1
abundance: once

CDR3nt: TGTGCCAGCAGCCTGATGGGGGGGAGCTCCTACAATGAGCAGTTCTTC
CDR3aa: CASSLMGGSSYNEQFF
j_gene: TRBJ2-1
v_gene: TRBV7-3
d_gene: TRBD2
abundance: NA

CDR3nt: TGTGCCAGCAGTTCTAGCGGGGGGGGAGCAGATACGCAGTATTTT
CDR3aa: CASSSSGGGADTQYF
j_gene: TRBJ2-3
v_gene: TRBV6-5
d_gene: TRBD2
abundance: NA

CDR3nt: TGTGCCAGCAGCAAAAAGCGCTTTACATCGCCCAAAGCCAATTCCTATGGCTACACCTTC
CDR3aa: CASSKKRFTSPKANSYGYTF
j_gene: TRBJ1-2
v_gene: TRBV21-1
d_gene: NA
abundance: NA

CDR3nt: TGTGCCAGCAGCCCATGGGCAGGGAACACTGAAGCTTTCTTT
CDR3aa: CASSPWAGNTEAFF
j_gene: TRBJ1-1
v_gene: TRBV7-3
d_gene: NA
abundance: once

CDR3nt: TGCAGCGTCCTTTTTAGCGGGGGTTCCTACGAGCAGTACTTC
CDR3aa: CSVLFSGGSYEQYF
j_gene: TRBJ2-7
v_gene: TRBV29-1
d_gene: TRBD2
abundance: NA

CDR3nt: TGTGCCACCTCAAGGACTAGCGGAGACCAGCAGTACTTC
CDR3aa: CATSRTSGDQQYF
j_gene: TRBJ2-7
v_gene: TRBV19
d_gene: TRBD2
abundance: NA

CDR3nt: TGTGCCAGCAGTTACTCGAAGGGGGTTGCGTACGAGCAGTACTTC
CDR3aa: CASSYSKGVAYEQYF
j_gene: TRBJ2-7
v_gene: TRBV6-5
d_gene: NA
abundance: once

CDR3nt: TGTGCCAGCAGTGAGCTAGCGGGAGTGAATGAGCAGTTCTTC
CDR3aa: CASSELAGVNEQFF
j_gene: TRBJ2-1
v_gene: TRBV6-5
d_gene: TRBD2
abundance: few

CDR3nt: TGTGCCAGCAGTTACGAGGGTTTTTCACCCCTCCACTTT
CDR3aa: CASSYEGFSPLHF
j_gene: TRBJ1-6
v_gene: TRBV6-5
d_gene: NA
abundance: NA